What follows describes a single T cell receptor beta chain. Other DNA variants within this sample encode the same CDR3. TCRdb keeps only in-frame clones here, not all; method: immunoSEQ multiplex PCR. The table shows about 50,000 clones, with about 90% occurring only once. The data were obtained in a study of T cell changes during pregnancy in multiple sclerosis. The V gene lost 1 base and the J gene lost 2 bases, with 7 bases spanning the gap. Germline CDR1 and CDR2: SEHNR and FQNEAQ (reference sequence). The CDR3 has 14 amino acids. This receptor was identified in a female donor with multiple sclerosis, enrolled in a pregnancy study. Sequencing used CD4+ T cells from peripheral blood mononuclear cells, obtained after pregnancy. This rearrangement joins TRBV7-9 to TRBJ2-3, with D uncertain. Written as DNA, the CDR3 is TGTGCCAGCAGCTTAGGGCAGTCCACAGATACGCAGTATTTT. As protein: CASSLGQSTDTQYF.